This T cell receptor (beta chain) originates from a study of T cell repertoires in cytomegalovirus infection. Study summary: Public TCR beta signatures were indicative of both CMV infection and a matching HLA type.

In its sample, this clonotype was seen a few times. Antigen specificity is unknown. Using its own MiXCR run on the reads, TCRdb lists one record per CDR3 protein. The data show some 180,000 distinct CDR3 sequences, roughly a sixth seen once. Notes on the study in general: The study identified carriers of CMV plus the relevant HLA from cumulative public TCR beta family frequency. The ex vivo response showed dominance by HLA-C-restricted CMV-specific TCR beta clonotypes.

Sequences were obtained from CD8+ T cells from PBMCs. The sequence came from a human donor in good health (CMV status not recorded). Some clones in this sample may be carry-over from other donors' samples.

The CDR3 loop is CASSQASGDEQYF. The CDR3 DNA reads as TGCGCCAGCAGCCAAGCAAGCGGGGACGAGCAGTACTTC. The chain employs TRBV4-1 and TRBJ2-7, with TRBD2 identical over 7 bases. CDR1 and CDR2 from the germline V gene are MGHRA and YSYEKL. V dropped 1 base and J dropped 5; count of bases not matched to a gene: 2. The CDR3 loop spans 13 amino acids.